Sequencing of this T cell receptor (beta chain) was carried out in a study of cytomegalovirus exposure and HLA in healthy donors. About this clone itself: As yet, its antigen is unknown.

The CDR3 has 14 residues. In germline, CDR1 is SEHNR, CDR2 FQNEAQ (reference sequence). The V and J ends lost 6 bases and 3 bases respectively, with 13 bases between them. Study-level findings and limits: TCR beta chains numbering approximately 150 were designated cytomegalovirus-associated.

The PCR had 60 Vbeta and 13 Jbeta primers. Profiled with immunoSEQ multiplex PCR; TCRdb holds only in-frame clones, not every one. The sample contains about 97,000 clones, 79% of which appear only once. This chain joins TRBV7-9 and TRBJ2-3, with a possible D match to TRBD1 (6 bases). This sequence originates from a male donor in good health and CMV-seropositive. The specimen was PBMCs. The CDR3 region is CASRGERGTDTQYF. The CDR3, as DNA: TGTGCCAGCAGGGGGGAGAGGGGGACAGATACGCAGTATTTT.